Reported below is one TCR beta chain. The clone's antigen remains unknown. Base qualities are not provided; no much larger clone lies one nucleotide away. Receptor libraries were prepared by the immunoSEQ multiplex PCR assay. The multiplex PCR relied on a mix of 60 forward primers for TCR Vbeta segments and 13 reverse primers for TCR Jbeta segments. A multiplex PCR assay on genomic DNA amplified the CDR3 region of rearranged TCR beta genes. The Illumina HiSeq System was used to sequence the amplified TCR beta libraries as 87-base-pair reads. The original methods were these. A later analysis counted approximately 74 million unique TCR beta chains across the 700 or so repertoires, and some 11 million of these chains were shared by at least two donors. Raw reads were error-corrected and collapsed into unique sequences with a nearest-neighbor algorithm that merged closely related sequences to remove PCR and sequencing errors. CDR3 sequences were aligned to IMGT reference sequences to assign V, D and J gene segments. Each retained sequence needed at least a six-nucleotide match to both a V gene segment and a J gene segment. Rearrangements were classified as productive when the CDR3 lacked stop codons and remained in frame with V and J, and all other rearrangements were classified as non-productive. CDR3 was defined by IMGT convention, running from the second conserved V-encoded cysteine to the conserved J-encoded phenylalanine. The earlier analysis of about 560 of the donors excluded any sequence lacking an unambiguous match to a single V gene segment. In an earlier analysis of about 590 of the donors, a V segment was called functional when productive rearrangements were above 56.7%, and segregating when the standard deviation between donors exceeded 5%. To diagnose cytomegalovirus status from the catalog of TCR beta chain sequences, a statistical classification framework was built. In a later analysis, TCR nucleotide sequences were compared against IMGT/GENE-DB human TR gene sequences so that V and J genes could be assigned. A later analysis assigned CDR3 sequences and most-parsimonious VDJ recombination scenarios with the TCRdist pipeline. In a later analysis, every TCR beta chain was defined by the combination of its CDR3 amino acid sequence and its V-gene family, and reads without a unique V-gene family were dropped. To address suspected cross-contamination and a sequencing artifact, a later analysis removed a few hundred highly shared, low-generation-probability nucleotide sequences. In a later analysis, a clonal expansion index for each public chain was calculated from normalized within-repertoire ranks of inferred template counts. A later analysis computed generation probabilities with a VDJ recombination model fitted to out-of-frame rearrangements, and checked the results against IGoR. A later analysis scored TCR-TCR, TCR-HLA and TCR-CMV co-occurrence with hypergeometric tests, applying a repertoire-size bias correction to TCR pairs. In a later analysis, false discovery rates were estimated by permuting HLA or CMV assignments 20 times. In a later analysis, co-occurring TCRs were grouped using DBSCAN, and TCRdist sequence similarity was added for clustering within HLA-allele-positive subsets. Co-occurrence clustering excluded repertoires with fewer than 30,000 or more than 120,000 public chains, plus five with anomalous nucleotide sharing. TCRdb re-hosts the immuneACCESS table, in-frame sequences only. Its copies lack some clones; in the studies checked, an unresolved V gene accounts for under half of them, and the cause for the rest is not known. V and J calls and clone size are as listed in that table; D and trimming were resolved from the DNA. A total of about 110,000 clones appear in this sample, approximately 80% of them only once. Of the sample, under 5% falls within the top ten clones.

The CDR3, cysteine through phenylalanine, is 14 amino acids long. The retained sequence is limited to the CDR3, 42 bases, with the frame set at the first base. V sheds 4 bases and J sheds 5 bases, leaving 15 bases between their ends. For CDR1 and CDR2, the germline V gene lists SGHAT and FQNNGV. The cohort was made up of roughly 670 healthy bone marrow donors. All cohort members were sampled while nominally healthy, although unrecorded immune exposures were likely present. The donor was CMV seronegative and belonged to the group of under 400 seronegative cohort members. Every donor gave a peripheral blood sample, and the peripheral blood mononuclear cells from that sample were used for TCR beta sequencing. The Qiagen DNeasy Blood Extraction Kit was used to extract genomic DNA from the blood cell samples. This entry comes from a study of cytomegalovirus exposure and HLA in healthy donors (dated by TCRdb to between 2016 and 2019). Background on the whole study: In an earlier analysis of approximately 500 of the donors, 276 Gb of sequence data and approximately 100 million unique TCR beta sequences from about 179 million T cells were reported. An early release covering about 600 HLA-typed donors comprised about 300 gigabases of sequencing data and around 85 million unique TCR sequences. The genetic ancestry cluster associated with self-reported Caucasian donors included approximately 85% of the roughly 410 genotyped donors. The aim of the study was to test whether cataloging public T cell receptors could identify signatures of past pathogen exposure. The study profiled the T cell repertoires of fewer than 850 subjects by immunosequencing and related them to cytomegalovirus serostatus. Besides the first cohort of under 700 subjects, a separate validation cohort made up of roughly 120 different subjects was used. To predict cytomegalovirus infection status, the study combined high-throughput TCR immunosequencing, statistical association of individual TCRs with disease status, and machine learning. In a later analysis, previously published TCR beta repertoires from more than 500 donors were re-analyzed and high-resolution HLA genotyping was added so that TCR occurrence patterns could be studied. Rather than using new phenotypic data, the later analysis identified candidate immune exposures from TCR beta sequences and from how often those sequences occurred across donors. In an earlier analysis of 500 to 650 of the donors, high-throughput TCR beta sequencing was used to judge whether each TCR beta V gene segment behaved as functional or pseudogenic. Alongside the repertoire data, information on donor age, sex, ethnicity and CMV serostatus was compiled. A later genetic analysis used genome-wide SNP genotypes for 398 of the 666 donors, treating that subset as a discovery cohort. Every discovery cohort repertoire had been produced on one sequencing platform. Class I and class II HLA loci were covered by the typing at four-digit resolution. Typing coverage varied by locus: about 620-630 donors for A, B, C, DRB1 and DQB1; more than 500 for DQA1; more than 600 for DPA1; approximately 470 for DPB1. Several DR-DQ haplotypes were handled as single units for association and clustering, since linkage in the cohort was strong. Among 300 to 450 genotyped donors of the cohort, an average of around 240,000 unique TCR beta nucleotide sequences were sequenced per donor, roughly 20% of them non-productive.

Study-wide conclusions, independent of this receptor: Because counts were too low, 15 to 20 rarely observed V segments, including chromosome 9 orphons, were left out of the earlier analysis of a few hundred of the donors. A later genetic analysis reported fewer N-insertions in productive TCRs among donors in an Asian-associated ancestry cluster than the roughly 670-donor mean. The presence/absence analyses assumed that sequencing depth was roughly uniform across donors, and that assumption may not be true. A further reported finding was that TCR beta sequences accurately predicted the HLA-A and HLA-B alleles for most subjects in the first cohort. A few of the identified cytomegalovirus-associated TCR beta chains were confirmed in vitro to be specific for cytomegalovirus antigens. Linkage disequilibrium might explain the correlated functional status among segregating V segments, but an unknown experimental factor could not be excluded. In the study, some 160 TCR beta chains were listed as associated with cytomegalovirus. Most TCR sequences were seen in very few donors, while some public TCRs were found in many individuals. When HLA alleles, especially DR and DQ, strongly co-occurred, attributing TCR associations to individual alleles was difficult. The cohort was sequenced for TCR beta chains only, and without alpha or paired-chain data the features that could be detected were limited. CMV serostatus was the only immune exposure information available for the cohort. At a false discovery rate of 0.05, a later analysis linked under 20,000 TCR beta sequences to specific HLA alleles. Because HLA typing was missing for some donors at each locus, association tests included only the typed subset. In a later analysis, TCR association rates were found to vary across HLA loci, with the most associated TCRs seen for DRB1 alleles and the fewest for HLA-C alleles. A group of highly shared sequence variants was considered likely to be a technical artifact of the sequencing pipeline. A later analysis found that HLA-associated TCR beta chains were more clonally expanded and had lower generation probabilities than equally common non-associated chains. V-gene and J-gene trimming of TCR beta chains was associated with a missense DCLRE1C variant in a later genetic analysis, and the association was replicated in an independent cohort. According to a later analysis, parvovirus B19, influenza, CMV and Epstein-Barr virus appeared linked to several top co-occurrence clusters. According to a later analysis, most CMV-associated TCR beta chains appeared to be HLA-restricted, and the HLA associations seemed to be driven largely by CMV exposure. The classifier was reported to diagnose cytomegalovirus status with high specificity and sensitivity in both the original cohort and the validation cohort. In an earlier analysis of 500 to 650 of the donors, most TCR beta V segments appeared in productive rearrangements about 87% or about 30% of the time, broadly matching IMGT annotations. Some IMGT-functional V segments, including TRBV6-2 and TRBV6-3, could not be told apart with the 87-base-pair reads, so those segments were excluded. According to the authors, the approach could potentially be generalized to other disease states and immunological phenotypes.

This sequence originates from a male donor in good health and CMV-seronegative. The material sequenced was PBMCs. Rearrangement joined TRBV11-2 to TRBJ2-7, and possibly TRBD1, on 6 matching bases. The CDR3 protein sequence reads: CASSSRQALDEQYF. The DNA sequence reads TGTGCCAGCAGCTCTCGACAGGCTTTGGACGAGCAGTACTTC.